What follows describes a single T cell receptor beta chain. Its antigen is unidentified. Other DNA sequences in this specimen translate into the identical CDR3. In germline, CDR1 is MNHEY, CDR2 SVGAGI. CDR3 length: 13 amino acids. V lost 2 bases to trimming and J lost 8 bases, with 12 bases between them. These data are taken from a study of T cell responses to AZD1222 COVID-19 vaccine. Repertoires were generated with immunoSEQ multiplex PCR, while TCRdb's copy carries only in-frame clones and drops some. The sample yields roughly 130,000 clones, approximately 92% seen once. General observations from the study: Scientists sampled the repertoires only once the peak T cell response had passed. Possibly, clonal diversity was underestimated; donors were largely white British and included more females. Increased Spike-specific TCR breadth and depth were observed after two AZD1222 doses.

This TCR derives from an adult in good health. Sequenced material: peripheral blood, taken on day 0 of AZD1222 vaccination. This sequence joins TRBV6-5 and TRBJ1-1, with D perhaps matching TRBD1 (5 bases). In nucleotides, the CDR3 is TGTGCCAGCAGTTACCGGGGTGGGGGAGAAGCTTTCTTT. It codes for CASSYRGGGEAFF.